This note documents a single T cell receptor beta chain sequence. The data originate from a study of shared clonotypes between healthy human individuals. The repertoire was sequenced with immunoSEQ multiplex PCR; TCRdb's copy has only in-frame clones and lacks some. The table shows under 2,500,000 clones, with 90% to 96% occurring only once. Germline V gene lookup returns CDR1 SNHLY and CDR2 FYNNEI. V lost 5 bases to trimming and J lost 4 bases; unmatched junction nucleotides: 4. This CDR3 has 14 residues. The source material was naive CD4+ T cells sorted from blood. The subset is: CD45RA+ positively selected. This sequence was found in a man aged 18 to 35 in good health. The rearrangement links TRBV2 to TRBJ1-5; TRBD1 matches at 8 bases. The CDR3: CASSKTGDNQPQHF. The CDR3 nucleotides are TGTGCCAGCAGTAAGACAGGGGATAATCAGCCCCAGCATTTT. The variable domain in full, with the rest retrieved from reference TRBV2 and TRBJ1-5, is EPEVTQTPSHQVTQMGQEVILRCVPISNHLYFYWYRQILGQKVEFLVSFYNNEISEKSEIFDDQFSVERPDGSNFTLKIRSTKLEDSAMYFCASSKTGDNQPQHFGDGTRLSIL.